This T cell receptor beta chain was sequenced in a study of T cell repertoires in cytomegalovirus infection. Overall study context: Through public TCR beta signatures, both CMV infection and matching HLA type were indicated.

TCRdb redid the calling of the reads with MiXCR, one entry per CDR3 protein. This table holds 110,000 or so distinct CDR3 sequences, less than 30% found once. Germline CDR1 SNHLY, CDR2 FYNNEI. The CDR3 runs 15 residues. Regarding this clonotype: Its target is not known.

The clonotype originates from a human donor in good health (CMV status not recorded). Some clones in this sample may be carry-over from other donors' samples. The V gene is TRBV2, the J gene TRBJ2-2; TRBD1 matches 8 bases. The sequences come from CD8+ T cells from cultured PBMCs, collected from culture after CMV antigen stimulation. DNA of the CDR3: TGTGCAACCCAGAGGACAGGGATGAACACCGGGGAGCTGTTTTTT. Translated, it gives CATQRTGMNTGELFF.